These T cell receptor beta chains were read from a single sample in a study of T cell responses to AZD1222 COVID-19 vaccine. Repertoires were generated with immunoSEQ multiplex PCR, while TCRdb's copy carries only in-frame clones and drops some. The repertoire holds approximately 110,000 clones, with more than 70% as singletons. Sequencing used peripheral blood, obtained on day 0 of AZD1222 vaccination. All receptors derive from an adult in good health. Each CDR3 is given without its conserved first and last residue. Each record gives: V gene, clone size, J gene, CDR3 protein. The size field is filled for only some rows; it gives once, few, many or a size class.

V gene: TRBV20-1; clone size: few; J gene: TRBJ1-2; CDR3 protein: SASDLANYGYT
V gene: TRBV7-9; clone size: .; J gene: TRBJ2-6; CDR3 protein: ASSLSRNGPSGANVLT
V gene: TRBV7-8; clone size: once; J gene: TRBJ2-1; CDR3 protein: ASSTRLANEQF
V gene: TRBV6-5; clone size: .; J gene: TRBJ1-1; CDR3 protein: ASRPGQTEAF
V gene: TRBV19; clone size: once; J gene: TRBJ1-1; CDR3 protein: ASRDGRPNTEAF
V gene: TRBV9; clone size: .; J gene: TRBJ2-1; CDR3 protein: ASSSQGFGNEQF
V gene: TRBV2; clone size: .; J gene: TRBJ2-1; CDR3 protein: ASSETSGRDNEQF
V gene: TRBV3-1/TRBV3-2; clone size: .; J gene: TRBJ2-2; CDR3 protein: ASSRDMNTGELF
V gene: TRBV29-1; clone size: .; J gene: TRBJ2-1; CDR3 protein: SVISGRASEQF
V gene: TRBV7-8; clone size: .; J gene: TRBJ2-2; CDR3 protein: ASSLVFNTGELF
V gene: TRBV4-1; clone size: .; J gene: TRBJ2-4; CDR3 protein: PRSQLSRGRAGNIQY
V gene: TRBV11-2; clone size: .; J gene: TRBJ2-1; CDR3 protein: ASSFANRAPNNEQF
V gene: TRBV10-3; clone size: .; J gene: TRBJ2-3; CDR3 protein: AISELLAGEGTDTQY
V gene: TRBV7-8; clone size: .; J gene: TRBJ2-3; CDR3 protein: ASSLWGQGSDTDTQY
V gene: TRBV6-2/TRBV6-3; clone size: few; J gene: TRBJ2-3; CDR3 protein: ASSAQGLAVILGRGTDTQY
V gene: TRBV6-1; clone size: .; J gene: TRBJ2-5; CDR3 protein: ASSEGGNQETQY
V gene: TRBV7-2; clone size: .; J gene: TRBJ1-4; CDR3 protein: ASSLARAEKLF
V gene: TRBV7-9; clone size: .; J gene: TRBJ1-4; CDR3 protein: ASSLGTGVEKLF
V gene: TRBV7-6; clone size: .; J gene: TRBJ2-7; CDR3 protein: ASTYPPPGRRIPHSYEQY
V gene: TRBV27; clone size: .; J gene: TRBJ2-2; CDR3 protein: ASSLHVGSNTGELF